These T cell receptor beta chains were read from a single sample in a study of blood T cell repertoires in COVID-19. The protocol was immunoSEQ multiplex PCR, while the TCRdb copy is restricted to in-frame clones and leaves out a portion. Among tens of thousands of clones listed, 75% to 90% were seen once. The sample consisted of peripheral blood. The origin of the receptors is an older man with acute or convalescent COVID-19. The CDR3 runs from the conserved cysteine through the conserved F or W. A D gene is named only where the DNA matches it firmly.

j_gene: TRBJ1-4; v_gene: TRBV7-8; d_gene: -; CDR3aa: CASSETVATNEKLFF; CDR3nt: TGTGCCAGCAGCGAAACAGTTGCAACTAATGAAAAACTGTTTTTT
j_gene: TRBJ1-2; v_gene: TRBV9; d_gene: TRBD1; CDR3aa: CASSERTGTGYGYTF; CDR3nt: TGTGCCAGCAGCGAGAGGACAGGGACGGGCTATGGCTACACCTTC
j_gene: TRBJ2-3; v_gene: TRBV7-2; d_gene: TRBD2; CDR3aa: CASSPQAGATPDTQYF; CDR3nt: TGTGCCAGCAGCCCCCAAGCGGGAGCTACCCCAGATACGCAGTATTTT
j_gene: TRBJ2-5; v_gene: TRBV12-3/TRBV12-4; d_gene: TRBD2; CDR3aa: CASSLRGVETQYF; CDR3nt: TGTGCCAGCAGTTTACGGGGGGTAGAGACCCAGTACTTC
j_gene: TRBJ2-1; v_gene: TRBV25-1; d_gene: TRBD2; CDR3aa: CASSAFRSGREDEQFF; CDR3nt: TGTGCCAGCAGTGCTTTTAGGAGCGGGAGGGAGGATGAGCAGTTCTTC
j_gene: TRBJ2-1; v_gene: TRBV27; d_gene: TRBD1; CDR3aa: CASSGQGGSNEQFF; CDR3nt: TGTGCCAGCAGCGGACAGGGGGGGAGCAATGAGCAGTTCTTC
j_gene: TRBJ2-1; v_gene: TRBV27; d_gene: TRBD1; CDR3aa: CASSFYSGQGQFF; CDR3nt: TGTGCCAGCAGTTTTTACTCGGGACAGGGGCAGTTCTTC
j_gene: TRBJ2-6; v_gene: TRBV29-1; d_gene: -; CDR3aa: CSGGKGANVLTF; CDR3nt: TGCAGCGGGGGTAAAGGGGCCAACGTCCTGACTTTC
j_gene: TRBJ1-2; v_gene: TRBV18; d_gene: TRBD1; CDR3aa: CASSLWTGNYGYTF; CDR3nt: TGTGCCAGCTCACTTTGGACAGGGAATTATGGCTACACCTTC
j_gene: TRBJ2-1; v_gene: TRBV2; d_gene: TRBD2; CDR3aa: CASMEREEVVNEQFF; CDR3nt: TGTGCCAGCATGGAGCGGGAGGAGGTAGTAAATGAGCAGTTCTTC
j_gene: TRBJ2-1; v_gene: TRBV9; d_gene: TRBD2; CDR3aa: CASSPPGTSGSREQFF; CDR3nt: TGTGCCAGCAGCCCCCCCGGGACTAGCGGGAGCAGGGAGCAGTTCTTC
j_gene: TRBJ2-1; v_gene: TRBV7-6; d_gene: -; CDR3aa: CASSRSLDGYNEQFF; CDR3nt: TGTGCCAGCAGCCGTTCGTTAGACGGGTACAATGAGCAGTTCTTC
j_gene: TRBJ1-4; v_gene: TRBV6-2/TRBV6-3; d_gene: -; CDR3aa: CASSLNGGPYEKLFF; CDR3nt: TGTGCCAGCAGCTTGAACGGGGGGCCATATGAAAAACTGTTTTTT
j_gene: TRBJ2-1; v_gene: TRBV4-2; d_gene: TRBD2; CDR3aa: CASSQSLGTSGYNEQFF; CDR3nt: TGTGCCAGCAGCCAAAGCCTAGGAACTAGCGGTTACAATGAGCAGTTCTTC
j_gene: TRBJ2-6; v_gene: TRBV5-8; d_gene: -; CDR3aa: CASSLEQNSGANVLTF; CDR3nt: TGTGCCAGCAGCTTGGAACAAAACTCTGGGGCCAACGTCCTGACTTTC
j_gene: TRBJ2-1; v_gene: TRBV11-2; d_gene: -; CDR3aa: CASSGRGASYNEQFF; CDR3nt: TGTGCCAGCAGCGGACGGGGGGCATCCTACAATGAGCAGTTCTTC
j_gene: TRBJ2-7; v_gene: TRBV5-1; d_gene: TRBD1; CDR3aa: CASSLGGQALSYEQYF; CDR3nt: TGCGCCAGCAGCTTGGGCGGACAGGCACTCTCCTACGAGCAGTACTTC
j_gene: TRBJ1-5; v_gene: TRBV2; d_gene: -; CDR3aa: CASSEGGVSNQPQHF; CDR3nt: TGTGCCAGCAGTGAAGGGGGCGTGAGTAATCAGCCCCAGCATTTT
j_gene: TRBJ2-1; v_gene: TRBV7-6; d_gene: -; CDR3aa: CASSPMAGRMEDNEQFF; CDR3nt: TGTGCCAGCAGCCCGATGGCGGGGAGAATGGAGGACAATGAGCAGTTCTTC
j_gene: TRBJ2-7; v_gene: TRBV7-9; d_gene: TRBD2; CDR3aa: CASSLEGGTVEQYF; CDR3nt: TGTGCCAGCAGCTTAGAGGGAGGGACGGTCGAGCAGTACTTC